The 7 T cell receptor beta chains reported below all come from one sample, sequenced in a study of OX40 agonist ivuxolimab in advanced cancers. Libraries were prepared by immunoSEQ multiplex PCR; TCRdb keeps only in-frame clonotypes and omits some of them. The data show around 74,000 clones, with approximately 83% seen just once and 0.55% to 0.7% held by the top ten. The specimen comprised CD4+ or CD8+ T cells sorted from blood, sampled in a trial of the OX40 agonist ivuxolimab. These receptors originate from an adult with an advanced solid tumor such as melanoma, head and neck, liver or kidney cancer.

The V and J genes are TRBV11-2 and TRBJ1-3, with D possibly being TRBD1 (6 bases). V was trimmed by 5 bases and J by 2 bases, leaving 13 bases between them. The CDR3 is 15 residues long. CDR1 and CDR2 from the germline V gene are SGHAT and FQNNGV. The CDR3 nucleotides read TGTGCCAGCAGCCAAGTGTGGGGGCCTGGAAACACCATATATTTT. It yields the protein CASSQVWGPGNTIYF.

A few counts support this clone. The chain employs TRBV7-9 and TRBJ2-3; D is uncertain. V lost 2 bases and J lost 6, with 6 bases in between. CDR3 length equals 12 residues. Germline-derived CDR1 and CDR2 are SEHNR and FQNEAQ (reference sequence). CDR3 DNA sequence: TGTGCCAGCAGCTTAAGTGCCGATACGCAGTATTTT. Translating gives CASSLSADTQYF.

CDR3 DNA: TGCAGCGCCTTGGGGCGGGGGACCTCCTACAATGAGCAGTTCTTC. It encodes CSALGRGTSYNEQFF. The chain has TRBV29-1 and TRBJ2-1; 7 positions match TRBD2. CDR1 is SQVTM and CDR2 is ANQGSEA in the germline V gene. The V and J ends lost 7 bases and 0 bases, in that order; junction bases with no gene match: 9. The CDR3 covers 15 residues.

Here the CDR3 DNA reads TGTGCCAGCAGAAGGGGGACAATTTATGGCTACACCTTC. This translates into CASRRGTIYGYTF. The genes are TRBV2 and TRBJ1-2, with D possibly being TRBD1 (6 bases). The CDR3 spans 13 residues. Trimming pared 6 bases from V and 5 bases from J, leaving 13 bases between. CDR1 and CDR2 from the germline V gene are SNHLY and FYNNEI.

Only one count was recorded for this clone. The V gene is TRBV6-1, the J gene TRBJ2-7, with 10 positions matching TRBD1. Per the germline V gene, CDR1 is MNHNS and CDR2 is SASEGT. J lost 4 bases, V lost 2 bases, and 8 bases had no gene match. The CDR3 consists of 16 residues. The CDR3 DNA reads TGTGCCAGCAGTGAACCTTCGGGACAGGGGCAGTACGAGCAGTACTTC. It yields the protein CASSEPSGQGQYEQYF.

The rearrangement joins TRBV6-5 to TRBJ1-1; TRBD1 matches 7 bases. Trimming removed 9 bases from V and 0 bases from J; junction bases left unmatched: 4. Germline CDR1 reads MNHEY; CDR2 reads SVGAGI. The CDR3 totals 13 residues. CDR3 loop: CASYRGMNTEAFF. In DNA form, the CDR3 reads TGTGCCAGTTACAGGGGTATGAACACTGAAGCTTTCTTT.

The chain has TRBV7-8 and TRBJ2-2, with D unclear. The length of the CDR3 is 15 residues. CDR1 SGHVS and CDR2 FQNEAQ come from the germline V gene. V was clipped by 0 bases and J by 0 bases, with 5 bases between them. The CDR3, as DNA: TGTGCCAGCAGCTTAGCTAACACGAACACCGGGGAGCTGTTTTTT. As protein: CASSLANTNTGELFF.